This entry describes one T cell receptor (beta chain). In the PCR, 60 Vbeta and 13 Jbeta primers were used. Sequencing used immunoSEQ multiplex PCR; TCRdb keeps in-frame clones, though not all of them. Of approximately 81,000 clones listed, roughly 80% were seen once; the top ten hold 2.4%. With 5 bases clipped from V and 0 bases from J, the junction kept 15 bases outside the gene matches. This CDR3 contains 18 residues. Germline V lookup: CDR1 SGHVS, CDR2 FNYEAQ. This specimen belongs to a study of cytomegalovirus exposure and HLA in healthy donors. The clonotype comes from a woman aged 45-59 years in good health and CMV-seronegative. The chain links TRBV7-6 to TRBJ1-1; 7 nucleotides match TRBD1. Sequencing was done on a sample of PBMCs. The CDR3 loop reads CASSPGGTFRLMNTEAFF. CDR3 bases: TGTGCCAGCAGCCCAGGGGGGACATTCAGGCTCATGAACACTGAAGCTTTCTTT.